The clone carrying this TCR beta chain was counted between two and nine times. Its specificity is not known. The data belong to a study of identical twins. Broader study findings: Cord blood beta clonotypes that were abundant carried fewer insertions, and memory repertoires showed no such trend.

V lost 5 bases to trimming and J lost 4 bases; unmatched junction nucleotides: 13. Germline assignment: CDR1 SGHTA and CDR2 FQGNSA. The CDR3 sequence is 16 residues long. In TCRdb, the 5' RACE reads were re-called with MiXCR into one record per CDR3 protein. The top ten hold about 5.5% of the sample, which has about 210,000 distinct CDR3 sequences, roughly a tenth seen once. The rearrangement joins TRBV7-2 to TRBJ2-5; 7 bases line up with TRBD2. The origin of this receptor is a woman between 18 and 29 years old in good health. The sample was memory (CD45RO+) T cells sorted from blood. The CDR3 here is CASSRTRTSVRETQYF. The CDR3 DNA sequence: TGTGCCAGCAGCCGCACCAGAACTAGCGTCCGAGAGACCCAGTACTTC.